The table lists the clone carrying this TCR beta chain with a few counts. Per the original methods: Reference gene primers were amplified, and this amplification served to estimate nucleated cell counts. TCRdb's table, derived via immunoSEQ multiplex PCR, lists solely in-frame clones and lacks some. That table gives V, J and clone size, and the DNA gave D and trimming. The sample has 250,000 to 350,000 clones; about 89% are singletons. This entry comes from a study of blood T cell repertoires in COVID-19. Study at large: Acute and convalescent COVID-19 specimens originated in the United States, Italy and Spain. The analysed material was cDNA or gDNA that came from T cells, B-cell-depleted T cells, or PBMCs.

Germline V gene lookup returns CDR1 SGDLS and CDR2 YYNGEE. After removal of 1 base from V and 8 bases from J, the junction contained 15 bases not matched to a gene. CDR3 length equals 18 residues. This receptor was obtained from a woman aged 55 to 70 with acute or convalescent COVID-19. Material for sequencing was peripheral blood. The rearrangement joins TRBV9 to TRBJ2-1; 10 nucleotides agree with TRBD2. CDR3 sequence: CASSVQALGLASWDEQFF. The CDR3 DNA sequence: TGTGCCAGCAGCGTACAGGCCCTGGGACTAGCGTCCTGGGATGAGCAGTTCTTC.